The clone carrying this T cell receptor (beta chain) was counted a single time. The entry originates in a study of blood T cell repertoires in COVID-19. The wider study: Acute and convalescent COVID-19 samples came from the United States, Italy and Spain. PBMCs, B-cell-depleted T cells, or T cells were the source of the cDNA or gDNA that made up the material.

As handled by the study authors: Reference gene primer amplification yielded estimated nucleated cell counts. Using immunoSEQ multiplex PCR, the repertoire was profiled, and TCRdb retains in-frame clones only, with some absent. D and trimming come from the DNA, and the V and J calls and clone size come from that table. The table has roughly 120,000 clones, 70% to 90% seen once. Sequenced material: peripheral blood. This receptor was identified in a woman aged 50 to 65 with active or convalescent COVID-19.

CDR3 bases: TGCAGCGTGTGGGACCCAGGGACAGGGTCGAACTATGGCTACACCTTC. It is translated as CSVWDPGTGSNYGYTF. This sequence joins TRBV29-1 and TRBJ1-2, with 9 bases identical to TRBD1. Germline trimming cut 6 bases from V and 2 bases from J; bases unmatched to any gene: 13. Germline values: CDR1 SQVTM, CDR2 ANQGSEA. This CDR3 contains 16 residues.